The clone carrying this T cell receptor beta chain has a handful of counts. For the second PCR, which ran for about 6 to 11 cycles, a sample-barcoded 5' primer and a J-beta primer mix were used. Each TCR beta cDNA got a 12-nucleotide random molecular identifier. TCRdb reprocessed the 5' RACE reads via MiXCR and lists one record per CDR3 protein. The table has hundreds of thousands of distinct CDR3 sequences, 25% to 30% seen once; the top ten hold around a sixth. The entry originates in a study of blood T cells in healthy people across ages. As for the study in general: Template switching recovered approximately one barcoded beta molecule for every two T cells.

The amount of total RNA extracted per sample was at least 5 micrograms. Trimming took 6 bases from V and 1 from J, leaving 12 bases between them. The CDR3 is 13 residues long. Germline loops: CDR1 DFQATT, CDR2 SNEGSKA (reference sequence). The receptor comes from a woman aged 80 or over in good health. V is TRBV20-1 and J is TRBJ1-1; D is unresolved. The specimen sequenced was blood. CDR3 region: CSAGKEGNTEAFF. The CDR3 region has the DNA TGCAGTGCCGGTAAGGAGGGGAACACTGAAGCTTTCTTT.